A selection of T cell receptor beta chains follows, all from one sample in a study of blood T cell repertoires in COVID-19. TCRdb keeps only in-frame clones here, not all; method: immunoSEQ multiplex PCR. The table includes roughly 190,000 clones, less than 85% detected once. The source material was PBMCs or T cells enriched from blood (not recorded which). These TCRs come from a woman aged 55 to 70 with acute COVID-19. The CDR3 runs from the conserved cysteine through the conserved F or W. Fields, in order: clone size, J gene, D gene, V gene, CDR3 protein, CDR3 DNA. The D gene is left open where the match is weak. Expanded clones get a size class; other rows say once, few or many, or leave the size out.

few TRBJ2-1 TRBD2 TRBV18 CASSPRVGLAYNEQFF TGTGCCAGCTCACCCCGGGTGGGACTAGCCTACAATGAGCAGTTCTTC
- TRBJ1-2 TRBD1 TRBV12-3/TRBV12-4 CASSQGGEDTF TGTGCCAGCAGCCAAGGGGGCGAGGACACCTTC
- TRBJ2-1 TRBD1 TRBV6-5 CASTSGQGIVIEQFF TGTGCCAGCACCTCGGGACAGGGTATTGTTATTGAGCAGTTCTTC
once TRBJ2-1 - TRBV5-8 CASSLPGVDYNEQFF TGTGCCAGCAGCTTGCCGGGGGTCGATTACAATGAGCAGTTCTTC
many TRBJ1-5 - TRBV30 CAWSYFLGAQHF TGTGCCTGGAGTTACTTTCTAGGGGCCCAGCATTTT
- TRBJ1-5 TRBD1 TRBV6-1 CASSGGTGEGQPQHF TGTGCCAGCAGTGGGGGGACAGGGGAAGGCCAGCCCCAGCATTTT
few TRBJ1-1 TRBD1 TRBV5-1 CASSFWGDRGTEAFF TGCGCCAGCAGCTTTTGGGGGGACAGGGGCACTGAAGCTTTCTTT
few TRBJ1-1 - TRBV7-8 CASSLDSRWRADGNTEAFF TGTGCCAGCAGCTTAGACTCGAGGTGGCGGGCGGACGGGAACACTGAAGCTTTCTTT
few TRBJ1-2 TRBD1 TRBV30 CAWNLDRDYTF TGTGCCTGGAACCTCGACAGGGACTACACCTTC
- TRBJ1-5 - TRBV10-1 CASSSSGEIDQPQHF TGCGCCAGCAGTTCGTCAGGGGAGATCGATCAGCCCCAGCATTTT
- TRBJ1-2 - TRBV3-1/TRBV3-2 CASSHSATYGYTF TGTGCCAGCAGCCACTCCGCCACTTATGGCTACACCTTC
- TRBJ1-4 TRBD1 TRBV28 CASSSLTGRTNEKLFF TGTGCCAGCAGTTCCTTGACAGGGAGAACTAATGAAAAACTGTTTTTT
- TRBJ1-1 - TRBV7-9 CASSWGLPDTEAFF TGTGCCAGCAGCTGGGGCCTCCCCGACACTGAAGCTTTCTTT
- TRBJ1-2 TRBD1 TRBV4-3 CASSQDPPRTGQIYGYTF TGCGCCAGCAGCCAAGATCCGCCGAGGACAGGACAAATCTATGGCTACACCTTC
- TRBJ1-2 - TRBV11-2 CASSYSGIGASEGYTF TGTGCCAGCAGCTACAGCGGGATCGGGGCGTCGGAAGGCTACACCTTC
- TRBJ2-3 - TRBV19 CASSLRGERMVDTQYF TGTGCCAGTAGTCTCCGAGGTGAGCGGATGGTGGATACGCAGTATTTT
- TRBJ2-7 - TRBV10-3 CAISEAEHEQYF TGTGCCATCAGTGAGGCGGAACACGAGCAGTACTTC
- TRBJ1-5 - TRBV29-1 CSAGRAGQPQHF TGCAGCGCCGGTAGGGCGGGTCAGCCCCAGCATTTT
once TRBJ2-3 - TRBV29-1 CSVVSPRAGYTDTQYF TGCAGCGTTGTTAGCCCCCGGGCGGGGTACACAGATACGCAGTATTTT
- TRBJ2-3 - TRBV2 CASSEAAPPGADTQYF TGTGCCAGCAGTGAAGCGGCCCCCCCGGGGGCAGATACGCAGTATTTT
few TRBJ2-2 TRBD1 TRBV29-1 CSVPSGGGGTGELFF TGCAGCGTTCCCTCAGGGGGCGGCGGCACCGGGGAGCTGTTTTTT
- TRBJ1-2 - TRBV7-2 CASSLGPQQIPYGYTF TGTGCCAGCAGCTTAGGACCCCAACAGATTCCCTATGGCTACACCTTC
- TRBJ1-6 TRBD1 TRBV4-3 CASSQVLGGAPLHF TGCGCCAGCAGCCAAGTTTTAGGGGGCGCACCCCTCCACTTT
- TRBJ1-2 TRBD1 TRBV6-5 CASRGTGLRYGYTF TGTGCCAGCAGGGGGACAGGGTTAAGATATGGCTACACCTTC
many TRBJ2-3 TRBD2 TRBV5-6 CASSSPGLAGERGGTQYF TGTGCCAGCAGCTCTCCGGGACTAGCGGGGGAGCGGGGGGGTACGCAGTATTTT
- TRBJ2-5 - TRBV7-2 CASSFAGYQETQYF TGTGCCAGCAGCTTCGCCGGGTACCAAGAGACCCAGTACTTC
few TRBJ2-1 - TRBV12-3/TRBV12-4 CASISWPDNEQFF TGTGCCAGCATTTCGTGGCCCGACAATGAGCAGTTCTTC
- TRBJ1-5 TRBD1 TRBV4-3 CASSQDNGQGGQPQHF TGCGCCAGCAGCCAAGATAACGGACAGGGAGGCCAGCCCCAGCATTTT
few TRBJ1-4 - TRBV3-1/TRBV3-2 CASSQGGGSFNEKLFF TGTGCCAGCAGCCAAGGCGGCGGTTCTTTCAATGAAAAACTGTTTTTT
- TRBJ1-2 - TRBV30 CAVAPETPRGYTF TGTGCCGTCGCGCCGGAGACGCCTCGCGGCTACACCTTC
- TRBJ1-4 - TRBV27 CASSPGQRSYEKLFF TGTGCCAGCAGCCCTGGACAGCGAAGTTATGAAAAACTGTTTTTT
- TRBJ2-7 - TRBV6-5 CASRQLSGPSYEQYF TGTGCCAGCAGACAACTAAGCGGGCCCTCCTACGAGCAGTACTTC
- TRBJ1-1 - TRBV29-1 CSVRGGPNTEAFF TGCAGCGTTCGGGGAGGCCCGAACACTGAAGCTTTCTTT
few TRBJ1-3 - TRBV4-3 CASSQAPRVKSGNTIYF TGCGCCAGCAGCCAAGCCCCCAGGGTAAAGTCTGGAAACACCATATATTTT
- TRBJ2-7 - TRBV6-6 CASSRTGTYTTYEQYF TGTGCCAGCAGTCGAACCGGGACATATACAACCTACGAGCAGTACTTC
- TRBJ2-3 TRBD2 TRBV5-4 CASSLTSGGEDTQYF TGTGCCAGCAGCTTAACTAGCGGGGGAGAAGATACGCAGTATTTT
- TRBJ2-3 - TRBV5-6 CASSFEGQGLDLTDTQYF TGTGCCAGCAGCTTCGAGGGTCAGGGGTTAGACCTCACAGATACGCAGTATTTT
many TRBJ2-7 - TRBV10-3 CAISEWSGRTSYEQYF TGTGCCATCAGTGAGTGGTCAGGAAGAACGTCCTACGAGCAGTACTTC
- TRBJ2-7 - TRBV4-3 CASSQDRGGYEQYF TGCGCCAGCAGCCAAGATAGGGGGGGCTACGAGCAGTACTTC
- TRBJ2-5 TRBD1 TRBV7-9 CASSLRTGGNETQYF TGTGCCAGCAGCTTACGGACAGGGGGCAATGAGACCCAGTACTTC
- TRBJ1-6 - TRBV3-1/TRBV3-2 CASSPHSGEGLPLHF TGTGCCAGCAGCCCTCACTCGGGTGAGGGTTTACCCCTCCACTTT
- TRBJ2-1 TRBD1 TRBV7-2 CASSLSRQGNNEQFF TGTGCCAGCAGCTTGTCCAGACAGGGCAACAATGAGCAGTTCTTC
once TRBJ2-5 TRBD2 TRBV5-4 CASNLRGETQYF TGTGCCAGCAACCTGCGGGGGGAGACCCAGTACTTC
- TRBJ1-5 - TRBV2 CASSRGQSDQPQHF TGTGCCAGCAGTAGGGGCCAGAGTGATCAGCCCCAGCATTTT
- TRBJ1-5 TRBD1 TRBV6-6 CASTPGQGGPAQHF TGTGCCAGCACCCCGGGACAGGGAGGTCCGGCCCAGCATTTT
- TRBJ2-5 TRBD1 TRBV7-9 CASSRQGSETQYF TGTGCCAGCAGCAGACAGGGTTCTGAGACCCAGTACTTC
- TRBJ2-5 - TRBV2 CASSANIGETQYF TGTGCCAGCAGCGCGAATATCGGAGAGACCCAGTACTTC
- TRBJ2-5 - TRBV4-1 CASSHPTREETQYF TGCGCCAGCAGCCACCCGACTAGAGAAGAGACCCAGTACTTC